This T cell receptor beta chain appears in the sequencing data of a study of STAT3 mutations in large granular lymphocyte leukemia. Study-level background: Among longitudinally sequenced T-LGLL patients, roughly half had canonical activating STAT3 mutations detected.

Concerning this clone itself: Its target is unknown.

Study results and caveats: After therapy, about 35% of the 18 patients switched clonotypes, all new clones STAT3 wild type. Some patients had persisting codominant clonotypes that could mask small clones. Every T-LGLL patient had at least one immunodominant TCRbeta clonotype. Clonal expansion was inferred from samples taken at other timepoints.

CDR1 and CDR2 from the germline V gene are GTSNPN and SVGIG (reference sequence). This CDR3 contains 13 residues. Trimming removed 5 bases at V and 1 base at J, with 9 bases between. Profiling relied on immunoSEQ multiplex PCR, and the TCRdb table lists in-frame clones only, not all of them. The table shows approximately 2,300 clones, with about 70% occurring only once. This sequence joins TRBV30 and TRBJ2-1; the D is unclear. The sequencing sample was made of peripheral blood mononuclear cells. This sequence was found in a woman between 50 and 59 years old with T-cell large granular lymphocyte leukemia. Some clones in this sample may be carry-over from other donors' samples. The CDR3 DNA is TGTGCCTGGCGGACGTTTTCCTACAATGAGCAGTTCTTC. Amino acids: CAWRTFSYNEQFF.